The clone carrying this TCR beta chain came up a few times. Its cognate antigen is unknown. The record originates from a study of CD8 T cells in ankylosing spondylitis. V lost 4 bases to trimming and J lost 2 bases; unmatched junction nucleotides: 8. The CDR3 runs to 16 residues. Per the germline V gene, CDR1 is SGHKS and CDR2 is YYEKEE (reference sequence). Using quantitative 5'-RACE with molecular barcodes, the authors made TCR beta libraries. One entry per CDR3 protein results from TCRdb running MiXCR on the 5' RACE reads. Of about 140,000 distinct CDR3 sequences listed, roughly 8.3% were seen once; the top ten hold 7.3%. Study-level results: The study identified a TCR beta motif of about eight highly homologous variants that appeared characteristic of ankylosing spondylitis blood.

This chain links TRBV5-5 with TRBJ2-3, with 9 bases identical to TRBD2. This clonotype originated in a male donor with ankylosing spondylitis. Specimen: synovial fluid, either unsorted or a sorted T cell fraction (not recorded which). The CDR3 DNA reads as TGTGCCAGCAGCCCCTATTTAGCGGGAGACACAGATACGCAGTATTTT. Translating it yields CASSPYLAGDTDTQYF.